The present TCR beta chain was sequenced within a study of blood T cell repertoires in COVID-19. Study in general: T cells, B-cell-depleted T cells, or PBMCs provided the cDNA or gDNA that served as material.

The CDR3 covers 14 residues. Germline-derived CDR1 and CDR2 are SGHNT and YYREEE (reference sequence). Trimming took 3 bases from V and 2 from J; bases not matched to a gene: 3. Study processing details: How many nucleated cells were present was estimated from reference gene primer amplification. Clones were read by immunoSEQ multiplex PCR, and TCRdb kept only the in-frame ones, dropping some. D and trimming were read from the DNA, whereas the V and J calls and clone size are those reported in that table. The sample includes approximately 300,000 clones, more than 70% seen only once; the top ten take 1.6%.

Sequenced input: peripheral blood. The rearrangement links TRBV5-4 to TRBJ2-7; 9 nucleotides align to TRBD1. The sequence was collected from a woman aged 50 to 65 with acute or convalescent COVID-19. The chain's CDR3 is CASSWRTGAYEQYF. The CDR3, as DNA: TGTGCCAGCAGCTGGCGGACAGGGGCCTACGAGCAGTACTTC.